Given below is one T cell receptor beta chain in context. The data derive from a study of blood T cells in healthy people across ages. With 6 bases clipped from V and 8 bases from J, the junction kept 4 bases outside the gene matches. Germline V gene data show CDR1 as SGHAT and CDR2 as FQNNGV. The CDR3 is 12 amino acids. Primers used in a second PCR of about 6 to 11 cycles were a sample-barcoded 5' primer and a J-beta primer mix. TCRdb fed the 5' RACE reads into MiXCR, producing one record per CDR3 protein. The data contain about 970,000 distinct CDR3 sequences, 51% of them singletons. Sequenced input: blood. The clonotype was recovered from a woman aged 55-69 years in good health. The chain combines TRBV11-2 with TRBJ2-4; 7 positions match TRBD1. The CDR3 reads CASRTGMDIQYF. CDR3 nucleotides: TGTGCCAGCAGGACAGGGATGGACATTCAGTACTTC.